This T cell receptor beta chain comes out of a study of blood T cells in healthy people across ages. Notes on the study in general: Naive CD4+ cells and diversity were both higher in long-lived donors than in aged donors.

In the case of this clonotype: Its cognate antigen is unknown.

Primed by a sample-barcoded 5' primer and a J-beta primer mix, a second PCR proceeded for about 6 to 12 cycles. Each CDR3 protein is one row after TCRdb ran MiXCR on the 5' RACE reads. In the table there are more than 1.4 million distinct CDR3 sequences, around two fifths of which are singletons. The CDR3 loop spans 14 amino acids. Per germline, CDR1 SGHTA and CDR2 FQGNSA. V shed 4 bases and J shed 5 bases, with 15 bases lying between them. Sequences were obtained from blood. The V gene is TRBV7-2, the J gene TRBJ2-7, with TRBD2 as a possible D gene (6 bases). This TCR was recovered from a woman aged 18-30 years in good health. The CDR3 region is CASSSPGGKNEQYF. The CDR3 DNA is TGTGCCAGCAGCTCCCCGGGCGGGAAGAACGAGCAGTACTTC.